Each of the 31 T cell receptor beta chains below was sequenced from the same sample in a study of shared clonotypes between healthy human individuals. Libraries were prepared by immunoSEQ multiplex PCR; TCRdb keeps only in-frame clonotypes and omits some of them. The sample carries 2 million to 2.5 million clones, 93% recorded once. The source material was naive CD4+ T cells from PBMCs. The subset here: CD45RA+ positively selected. These receptors were collected from a man younger than 35 in good health. Some clones in this sample may be carry-over from other donors' samples.

CDR3 in DNA: TGTGCCTGGGTGGACAGGGGGCGCGAAGAGACCCAGTACTTC. Translating gives CAWVDRGREETQYF. This sequence joins TRBV30 and TRBJ2-5, with 11 bases that match TRBD1. Trimming took 5 bases from V and 3 from J; bases not matched to a gene: 5. Germline V gene sequence: CDR1 GTSNPN, CDR2 SVGIG (reference sequence). The CDR3 has 14 residues.

This chain connects TRBV7-2 to TRBJ1-3, with D possibly being TRBD1 (6 bases). The CDR3 is made up of 13 amino acids. V gave up 1 base and J gave up 8 bases, with 9 bases separating them. Germline V gives CDR1 SGHTA, CDR2 FQGNSA. CDR3: CASSLGPGDTIYF. DNA of the CDR3: TGTGCCAGCAGCTTAGGCCCAGGGGACACCATATATTTT.

This sequence joins TRBV18 and TRBJ1-4, with a tentative D call TRBD1 (5 bases). Germline lookup yields CDR1 KGHSH and CDR2 LQKENI. The CDR3 has 16 amino acids. Trimming stripped 0 bases from V and 5 bases from J, with 13 bases between. CDR3 in amino acids: CASSPPSQGANEKLFF. The CDR3 DNA follows: TGTGCCAGCTCACCACCGTCCCAGGGCGCGAATGAAAAACTGTTTTTT.

The genes are TRBV5-1 and TRBJ2-2, with 10 bases matching TRBD1. Per the germline V gene, CDR1 is SGHRS and CDR2 is YFSETQ. The CDR3 is 17 amino acids. With 4 bases clipped from V and 5 bases from J, the junction kept 11 bases outside the gene matches. The CDR3 reads CASSPNGSGQGTGELFF. CDR3 bases: TGCGCCAGCAGCCCAAATGGGTCGGGACAGGGGACCGGGGAGCTGTTTTTT.

The CDR3 DNA follows: TGTGCCTGGAGGCGGGGGGCAGGGGGTAGAGAGACCCAGTACTTC. Its protein product is CAWRRGAGGRETQYF. The chain recombines TRBV30 with TRBJ2-5; D perhaps matches TRBD2 (8 bases). This CDR3 is 15 amino acids long. Germline lookup yields CDR1 GTSNPN and CDR2 SVGIG (reference sequence). V gave up 3 bases and J gave up 4 bases, with 18 bases separating them.

The chain links TRBV7-3 to TRBJ2-7, with D hard to call. There are 13 residues in the CDR3. The germline V gene encodes CDR1 SGHTA and CDR2 FQGTGA. V lost 2 bases and J 2 bases, leaving 7 bases between the germline ends. CDR3 DNA sequence: TGTGCCAGCAGCTTATTTGTCGCCTACGAGCAGTACTTC. Amino acids: CASSLFVAYEQYF. Complete variable domain (other parts from reference TRBV7-3 and TRBJ2-7): GAGVSQTPSNKVTEKGKYVELRCDPISGHTALYWYRQSLGQGPEFLIYFQGTGAADDSGLPNDRFFAVRPEGSVSTLKIQRTERGDSAVYLCASSLFVAYEQYFGPGTRLTVT.

Concerning this clone: Other DNA sequences in this sample translate to the same CDR3. The chain joins TRBV5-1 to TRBJ2-1, with 14 nucleotides matching TRBD2. Germline CDR1 SGHRS, CDR2 YFSETQ. Losses at the gene ends were 0 bases for V and 9 bases for J; bases not matched to a gene: 2. The CDR3 is made up of 15 amino acids. The CDR3 here is CASSLGLAGGLEQFF. The CDR3 bases are TGCGCCAGCAGCTTGGGACTAGCGGGAGGGCTTGAGCAGTTCTTC.

This sequence joins TRBV7-6 and TRBJ1-5; D unresolved. In germline, CDR1 is SGHVS, CDR2 FNYEAQ. The CDR3 totals 13 residues. The ends were cut back, 5 bases at V and 2 bases at J, with 7 bases in the middle. The CDR3 sequence is CASSPRGNQPQHF. CDR3 in DNA: TGTGCCAGCAGCCCTCGCGGCAATCAGCCCCAGCATTTT.

This chain joins TRBV5-1 and TRBJ2-1, with D possibly being TRBD2 (6 bases). V was trimmed by 2 bases and J by 2 bases, leaving 11 bases between them. Germline CDR1 is SGHRS and CDR2 is YFSETQ. The CDR3 has 15 residues. This chain's CDR3 is CASSFGGVTYNEQFF. As DNA, the CDR3 is TGCGCCAGCAGCTTCGGGGGAGTGACCTACAATGAGCAGTTCTTC.

V usage is TRBV19 and J usage is TRBJ2-1, with a tentative D call TRBD2 (6 bases). V was shortened by 0 bases and J by 14 bases, with 14 bases between the two germline ends. CDR1 is LNHDA and CDR2 is SQIVND in the germline V gene (reference sequence). This CDR3 is built from 13 residues. Here the CDR3 DNA reads TGTGCCAGTAGTATAGAGGCGGGGAAGAAGGAGTTCTTC. This translates into CASSIEAGKKEFF.

Worth noting for this clone: This sample includes further DNA sequences coding for the same CDR3. DNA for the CDR3: TGTGCCAGCAGTCCGGCGGCAGATACGCAGTATTTT. It codes for CASSPAADTQYF. The rearrangement uses TRBV18 and TRBJ2-3; D call uncertain. V lost 8 bases and J 4 bases, leaving 10 bases between the germline ends. The CDR3 consists of 12 residues. The germline CDR1 and CDR2 sequences are KGHSH and LQKENI.

This clone was detected only once. The chain recombines TRBV6-5 with TRBJ1-6, with D tentatively TRBD1 (5 bases). Germline V gene sequence: CDR1 MNHEY, CDR2 SVGAGI. The ends were cut back, 8 bases at V and 8 bases at J, with 13 bases in the middle. The CDR3 has 13 residues. In DNA, the CDR3 is TGTGCCAGCGGGGTCAGGGCCTATTCACCCCTCCACTTT. It specifies CASGVRAYSPLHF.

With regard to this clone: This specimen includes other DNA sequences encoding the same CDR3. The rearrangement joins TRBV7-2 to TRBJ2-5; D unresolved. This CDR3 region has 14 residues. Trimming shortened V by 0 bases and J by 1 base, and 6 bases separated the two germline ends. Germline CDR1 SGHTA, CDR2 FQGNSA. The CDR3 coding sequence is TGTGCCAGCAGCTTAGCCGGGCCCCAAGAGACCCAGTACTTC. Its translation: CASSLAGPQETQYF.

Only one count was recorded for this clone. The V gene is TRBV6-1, the J gene TRBJ2-5, with D perhaps TRBD2 (5 bases). Germline CDR1 MNHNS, CDR2 SASEGT. The CDR3 has 14 residues. Trimming cost V 1 base and J 4 bases, with 10 bases left between them. CDR3 sequence (DNA): TGTGCCAGCAGTGAAGATGCGGGCCTAGAGACCCAGTACTTC. Translated: CASSEDAGLETQYF.

The chain couples TRBV7-2 to TRBJ2-7; possibly TRBD1 or TRBD2 for D (5 bases each). The V gene lost 2 bases and the J gene lost 6 bases, with 17 bases spanning the gap. The CDR3 sequence is 15 residues long. Germline CDR1 SGHTA, CDR2 FQGNSA. CDR3 sequence: CASSLSGTGISEQYF. The CDR3, as DNA: TGTGCCAGCAGCTTATCAGGGACCGGGATCTCCGAGCAGTACTTC.

The rearrangement uses TRBV5-1 and TRBJ2-5; D unclear. There are 15 residues in the CDR3. Trimming took 4 bases from V and 2 from J, leaving 15 bases between them. The germline V gene has CDR1 SGHRS and CDR2 YFSETQ. CDR3 bases: TGCGCCAGCAGCCCTCTGCGGACGGGTCAAGAGACCCAGTACTTC. It yields the protein CASSPLRTGQETQYF.

This sequence joins TRBV5-5 and TRBJ2-2; no firm D call. The germline V and J ends were trimmed by 4 bases and 2 bases, with 18 bases remaining between them. The V gene's germline CDR1 is SGHKS and CDR2 YYEKEE (reference sequence). The CDR3 sequence is 17 residues long. CDR3 amino acids: CASSLLTTKINTGELFF. The CDR3 DNA is TGTGCCAGCAGCCTCCTGACAACGAAAATTAACACCGGGGAGCTGTTTTTT. Full variable domain (outside the CDR3, taken from reference TRBV5-5 and TRBJ2-2): DAGVTQSPTHLIKTRGQQVTLRCSPISGHKSVSWYQQVLGQGPQFIFQYYEKEERGRGNFPDRFSARQFPNYSSELNVNALLLGDSALYLCASSLLTTKINTGELFFGEGSRLTVL.

This clone was detected only once. J is TRBJ2-4 and V is TRBV28, with 8 nucleotides matching TRBD1. The CDR3 is 16 amino acids. Germline V lookup: CDR1 MDHEN, CDR2 SYDVKM. The trim removed 4 bases at V and 0 bases at J, leaving 5 bases unmatched. CDR3 sequence: CASSSPGQVAKNIQYF. Here the CDR3 DNA reads TGTGCCAGCAGTTCTCCGGGACAGGTAGCCAAAAACATTCAGTACTTC.

This rearrangement joins TRBV11-3 to TRBJ2-7; the match to TRBD2 covers 7 bases. There are 15 residues in the CDR3. Germline CDR1 SGHNT, CDR2 YENEEA. J was trimmed by 0 bases and V by 3 bases; bases with no gene match: 5. CDR3 sequence (DNA): TGTGCCAGCAGCTTCTCCAGCGGGGCCTCCTACGAGCAGTACTTC. Amino acids: CASSFSSGASYEQYF.

In its sample, this clone was seen a few times. The rearrangement uses TRBV30 and TRBJ1-5, with no clear D. V was clipped by 3 bases and J by 7 bases, with 16 bases between them. The germline CDR1 and CDR2 sequences are GTSNPN and SVGIG (reference sequence). This CDR3 is built from 14 residues. DNA of the CDR3: TGTGCCTGGAGATTGCCTAATCGGGGACAGCCCCAGCATTTT. Translating gives CAWRLPNRGQPQHF.

V and J are TRBV30 and TRBJ1-2, with 7 bases aligning to TRBD1. The CDR3 is made up of 15 amino acids. Unmatched junction bases numbered 10, after V lost 3 bases and J lost 3 bases. CDR1 and CDR2 (germline): GTSNPN, SVGIG (reference sequence). CDR3 loop: CAWRRRGTAYYGYTF. In DNA, the CDR3 is TGTGCCTGGAGACGCCGCGGGACAGCGTACTATGGCTACACCTTC.

The chain uses TRBV7-3 and TRBJ1-2, with D unresolved. This CDR3 region has 15 residues. Trimming stripped 1 base from V and 7 bases from J, with 16 bases between. Per germline, CDR1 SGHTA and CDR2 FQGTGA. As DNA, the CDR3 is TGTGCCAGCAGCTTAATATCTGGGTCTGACGGTGGCTACACCTTC. It is translated as CASSLISGSDGGYTF.

The V call is TRBV9, the J call TRBJ2-7, with D perhaps TRBD1 (6 bases). Germline V gene sequence: CDR1 SGDLS, CDR2 YYNGEE. The CDR3 totals 15 residues. V shed 0 bases and J shed 3 bases, with 13 bases lying between them. CDR3 in DNA: TGTGCCAGCAGCGTAGGCCCGGACAGCCACTACGAGCAGTACTTC. It specifies CASSVGPDSHYEQYF.

This chain uses TRBV7-9 with TRBJ2-2; 12 bases line up with TRBD2. Germline trimming cut 4 bases from V and 4 bases from J; bases unmatched to any gene: 13. Germline V gene lookup returns CDR1 SEHNR and CDR2 FQNEAQ (reference sequence). The CDR3 runs to 19 residues. In DNA, the CDR3 is TGTGCCAGCAGCTCCCTACCTAGCGGGAGGGCCTCGAGCACCGGGGAGCTGTTTTTT. It encodes CASSSLPSGRASSTGELFF.

This chain connects TRBV5-1 to TRBJ2-2, with 7 bases matching TRBD1. This CDR3 has 16 amino acids. Germline V CDR1 and CDR2: SGHRS, YFSETQ. The ends lost 3 bases at V and 0 bases at J; junction bases unmatched: 5. The chain's CDR3 is CASSSTGTPNTGELFF. In nucleotides, the CDR3 is TGCGCCAGCAGCTCGACAGGGACGCCGAACACCGGGGAGCTGTTTTTT. Full variable domain (missing parts from reference TRBV5-1 and TRBJ2-2): KAGVTQTPRYLIKTRGQQVTLSCSPISGHRSVSWYQQTPGQGLQFLFEYFSETQRNKGNFPGRFSGRQFSNSRSEMNVSTLELGDSALYLCASSSTGTPNTGELFFGEGSRLTVL.

This chain uses TRBV5-1 with TRBJ2-2; 9 positions agree with TRBD1. Germline V lookup: CDR1 SGHRS, CDR2 YFSETQ. J lost 1 base, V lost 3 bases, and 4 bases had no gene match. The CDR3 contains 16 residues. The CDR3 is CASSSSGQGNTGELFF. CDR3 sequence (DNA): TGCGCCAGCAGCTCTTCGGGACAGGGGAACACCGGGGAGCTGTTTTTT.

The rearrangement uses TRBV7-6 and TRBJ2-5, with D perhaps TRBD1 (6 bases). Trimming pared 0 bases from V and 3 bases from J, leaving 14 bases between. The CDR3 sequence is 16 residues long. Germline CDR1 reads SGHVS; CDR2 reads FNYEAQ. The CDR3: CASSLALGRTEETQYF. CDR3 bases: TGTGCCAGCAGCTTAGCCCTTGGCCGGACAGAAGAGACCCAGTACTTC.

This chain connects TRBV30 to TRBJ2-1; D uncertain. Per the germline V gene, CDR1 is GTSNPN and CDR2 is SVGIG (reference sequence). The CDR3 is 14 residues long. Trimming left V 2 bases short and J 5 bases short, with 13 bases between. CDR3 nucleotide sequence: TGTGCCTGGAGTAACATACGAGAGAACAATGAGCAGTTCTTC. Translating gives CAWSNIRENNEQFF.

V and J are TRBV6-5 and TRBJ1-2; 9 bases match TRBD1. V lost 2 bases and J lost 6; bases outside the gene matches: 10. CDR1 MNHEY and CDR2 SVGAGI come from the germline V gene. The CDR3 covers 16 residues. The chain's CDR3 is CASSYVRQGQGNGYTF. The CDR3 region has the DNA TGTGCCAGCAGTTACGTCAGACAGGGACAGGGTAATGGCTACACCTTC.

The chain has TRBV6-1 and TRBJ2-7; D is unresolved. This CDR3 has 13 amino acids. Deletions cut 1 base from V and 4 bases from J, with 8 bases between. CDR1 and CDR2 from the germline V gene are MNHNS and SASEGT. CDR3 protein: CASSEGLRYEQYF. In DNA form, the CDR3 reads TGTGCCAGCAGTGAAGGGTTGCGGTACGAGCAGTACTTC.

Note on this clone: The sample holds other DNA sequences that translate to the same CDR3. The chain uses TRBV5-1 and TRBJ2-7; 11 bases match TRBD2. Per germline, CDR1 SGHRS and CDR2 YFSETQ. The length of the CDR3 is 15 residues. The V gene end was trimmed by 4 bases and the J gene end by 2 bases; junction bases not matched to a gene: 5. The CDR3 here is CASSLGTSGAYEQYF. The CDR3 DNA reads as TGCGCCAGCAGCCTCGGGACTAGCGGAGCCTACGAGCAGTACTTC.